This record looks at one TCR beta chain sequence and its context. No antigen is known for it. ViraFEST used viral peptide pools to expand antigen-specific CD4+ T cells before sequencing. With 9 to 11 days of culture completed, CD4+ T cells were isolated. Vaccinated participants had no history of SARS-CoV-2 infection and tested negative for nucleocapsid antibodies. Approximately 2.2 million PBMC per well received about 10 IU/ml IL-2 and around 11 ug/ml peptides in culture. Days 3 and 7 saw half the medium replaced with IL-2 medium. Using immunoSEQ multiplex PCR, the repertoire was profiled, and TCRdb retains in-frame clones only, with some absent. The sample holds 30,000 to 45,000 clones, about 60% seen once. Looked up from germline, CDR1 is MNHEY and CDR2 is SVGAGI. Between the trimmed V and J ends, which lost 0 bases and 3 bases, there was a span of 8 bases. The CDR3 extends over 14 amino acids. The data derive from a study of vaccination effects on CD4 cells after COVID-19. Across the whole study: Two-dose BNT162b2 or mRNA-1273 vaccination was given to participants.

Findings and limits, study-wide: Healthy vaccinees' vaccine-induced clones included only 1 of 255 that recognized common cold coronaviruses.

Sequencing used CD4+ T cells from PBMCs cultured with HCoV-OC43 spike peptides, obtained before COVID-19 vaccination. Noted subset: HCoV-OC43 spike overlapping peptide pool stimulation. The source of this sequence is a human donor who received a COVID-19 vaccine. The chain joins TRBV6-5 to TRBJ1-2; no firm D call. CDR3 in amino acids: CASSYSTGHYGYTF. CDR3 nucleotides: TGTGCCAGCAGTTACTCGACCGGTCACTATGGCTACACCTTC.